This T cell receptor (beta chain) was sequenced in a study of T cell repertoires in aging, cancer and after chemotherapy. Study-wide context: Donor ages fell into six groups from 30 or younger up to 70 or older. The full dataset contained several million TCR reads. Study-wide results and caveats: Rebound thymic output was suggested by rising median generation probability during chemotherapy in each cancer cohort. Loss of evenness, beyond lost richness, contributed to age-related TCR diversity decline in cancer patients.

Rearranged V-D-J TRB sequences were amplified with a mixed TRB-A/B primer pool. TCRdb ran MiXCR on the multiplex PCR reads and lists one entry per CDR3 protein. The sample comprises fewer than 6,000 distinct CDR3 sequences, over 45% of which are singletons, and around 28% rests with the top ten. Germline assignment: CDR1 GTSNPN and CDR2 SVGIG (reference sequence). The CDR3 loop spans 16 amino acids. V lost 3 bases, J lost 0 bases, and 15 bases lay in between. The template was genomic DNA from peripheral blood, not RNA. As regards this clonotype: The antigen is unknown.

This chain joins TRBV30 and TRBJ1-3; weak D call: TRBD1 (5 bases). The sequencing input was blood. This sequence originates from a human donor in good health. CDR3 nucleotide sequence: TGTGCCTGGAGCGTACTGGGGGGTAGCTCTGGAAACACCATATATTTT. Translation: CAWSVLGGSSGNTIYF.